This entry concerns a single T cell receptor (beta chain). What antigen it recognizes has not been identified. Base qualities are missing; no much larger clone stands one base away. In light of the paper, this sample's time point label describes: cycle 2 day 1 (C2D1) of nivolumab. Every trial patient had relapsed after autologous stem cell transplantation, and cohorts A, B and C differed in prior brentuximab vedotin exposure. The trial cohort included 50 to 60 patients with relapsed/refractory classical Hodgkin lymphoma, and each patient had a best overall response of complete response, partial response or progressive disease. In the multi-cohort phase II CheckMate 205 trial, trial patients received single-agent nivolumab. An independent review committee assessed best overall response using the 2007 International Working Group response criteria. PBMCs from the trial were collected at three points: immediately before nivolumab initiation (C1D1), and during therapy at cycle 2 day 1 and cycle 4 day 1. After peripheral blood was drawn into 8 mL Vacutainer Cell Preparation Tubes, PBMCs were isolated by centrifugation and then cryopreserved.

The data originate from a study of PD-1 blockade in classical Hodgkin lymphoma (dated by TCRdb to the early 2020s). About the full investigation: Nivolumab dosing was 3 mg/kg intravenously every 2 weeks, continuing until either disease progression or unacceptable toxicity. The study used CyTOF and TCR beta sequencing to define a peripheral blood immune signature of response to PD-1 blockade in classical Hodgkin lymphoma.

The Qiagen DNeasy kit was used to extract genomic DNA from unsorted PBMCs and from the negatively selected CD4+ and CD8+ fractions. Using primers that anneal to V and J segments, immunoSEQ multiplex PCR amplified the TCR beta CDR3 regions. A synthetic immune receptor repertoire was used to minimize amplification bias, and remaining bias was computationally removed after sequencing. The authors' pipeline ran thus. Custom Python scripts were used to quantify repertoire diversity as the Shannon entropy index. The unsorted, CD4+ and CD8+ repertoires were each analyzed separately, with the exception of combined analyses, where CD4+ and CD8+ sequences were merged in silico. Clonal expansion was defined as a frequency increase of at least 2-fold after treatment compared with C1D1, and clones undetected at baseline were assigned a pseudocount of 0.5. Clones with 0 or 1 copy at C1D1 were classified as singleton clones, and clones with 2 or more copies were classified as non-singleton clones. Clones expanded in unsorted samples were labelled as CD4+, CD8+ or unknown by matching protein sequences in sorted samples from the same patient. Wilcoxon tests on paired samples were used to test diversity changes from C1D1 to C4D1. TCRdb took over this immuneACCESS table, retaining in-frame rearrangements with V and J assigned. Such tables are incomplete; in checked studies, under half of the missing clones stem from an unresolved V gene, and the remainder is unexplained. V and J calls and clone size are given by that table; D and trimming were obtained from the DNA. The sample records 35,000 to 50,000 clones, roughly 78% of which are singletons. The ten largest account for 2.5% to 3.5% of the sample.

The study at large found these results: Trial patients with a complete response had baseline diversity similar to that of newly diagnosed patients, while partial responders and progressors had significantly lower diversity. Lower diversity was observed in patients in whom nivolumab was started less than 1 year after ASCT, and these patients were excluded from later analyses so that confounding by immune reconstitution would be avoided. Baseline TCR diversity was reported to be lower in newly diagnosed patients than in healthy donors, and even lower in relapsed/refractory patients. The study was limited to a single clinical trial cohort, and causes of repertoire differences, possibly disease activity or prior therapy, remained undefined. By C4D1, a significant rise was seen in CD4+ TCR diversity but not in CD8+ TCR diversity (p=0.0027 vs p=0.16), and the rise was most apparent among complete responders (p=0.02).

The sequence came from a human donor with classical Hodgkin lymphoma. This sample comprised peripheral blood mononuclear cells (PBMCs), obtained before the second cycle of nivolumab.

The DNA is as follows: TGTGCCAGTAGTATATTCGGCAGGGGGCGGCGGTCGCTTGGCTACACCTTC. Translation gives CASSIFGRGRRSLGYTF. The rearranged chain carries TRBV19 and TRBJ1-2, with 8 central nucleotides matching TRBD1. The CDR3 covers 17 residues, taking in both the cysteine and the phenylalanine. The CDR3 DNA has 51 bases and is translated from base 1. The germline V gene (reference sequence) supplies CDR1 LNHDA and CDR2 SQIVND. At the junction V is shortened by 2 bases and J by 7 bases; bases outside the gene matches: 15.